This TCR beta chain was identified during a study of beta chain features in type 1 diabetes. V dropped 4 bases and J dropped 5; count of bases not matched to a gene: 6. The CDR3 runs to 14 residues. The germline V gene encodes CDR1 SGHDN and CDR2 FVKESK. The sequenced template was cDNA made from the entire isolated RNA. The protocol was immunoSEQ multiplex PCR, while the TCRdb copy is restricted to in-frame clones and leaves out a portion. The sample holds approximately 270,000 clones, roughly an eighth seen once. Via the markers CD45RO/CCR7/CD25/CD127/CD95/CD27, stem cell-like memory, regulatory, central memory and naive CD4+ cells were sorted. Study results and caveats: Whether HLA type affects TCRB rearrangement stayed undetermined in the present work. High TCR expression in some cells could lead to their over-representation in cDNA sequencing. Patients showed naive, central memory and Treg TCRB repertoires that appeared more similar than those of healthy donors. TCRB CDR3s from Type 1 diabetes patients were moderately but significantly shorter in all four CD4+ subsets.

About this clone: Antigen specificity is unknown.

The receptor was isolated from a man aged 25-40 years with type 1 diabetes. The chain has TRBV14 and TRBJ2-3; 7 bases match TRBD1. The sequencing input was naive CD4+ T cells from blood. In DNA form, the CDR3 reads TGTGCCAGCAGCCCACAGGGGAGACGAGATACGCAGTATTTT. This sequence encodes CASSPQGRRDTQYF.